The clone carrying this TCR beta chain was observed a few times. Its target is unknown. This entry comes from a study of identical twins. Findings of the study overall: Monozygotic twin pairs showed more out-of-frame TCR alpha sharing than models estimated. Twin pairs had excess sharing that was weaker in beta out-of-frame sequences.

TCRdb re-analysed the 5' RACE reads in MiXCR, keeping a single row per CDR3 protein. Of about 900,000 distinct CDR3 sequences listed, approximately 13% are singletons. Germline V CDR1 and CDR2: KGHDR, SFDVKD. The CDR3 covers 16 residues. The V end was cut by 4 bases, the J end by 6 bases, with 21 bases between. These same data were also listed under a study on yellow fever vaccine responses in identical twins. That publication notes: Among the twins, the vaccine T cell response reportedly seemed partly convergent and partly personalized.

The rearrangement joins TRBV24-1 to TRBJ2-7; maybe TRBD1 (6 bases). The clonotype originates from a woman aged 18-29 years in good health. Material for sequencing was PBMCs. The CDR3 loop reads CATSDRGNSNPREQYF. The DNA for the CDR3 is TGTGCCACCAGTGACAGGGGAAATTCGAATCCGCGCGAGCAGTACTTC.